This T cell receptor (beta chain) was identified during a study of T cell repertoires in cytomegalovirus infection. Across the whole study: An indication of both CMV infection and matching HLA type came from public TCR beta signatures.

V trimming: 1 base; J trimming: 4 bases; junction bases outside the gene matches: 7. The CDR3 length is 16 residues. Germline V gene data show CDR1 as SGHVS and CDR2 as FNYEAQ. This clonotype has only a few counts. Antigen specificity is unknown. TCRdb re-called the reads with MiXCR, one entry per CDR3 protein. The profile covers hundreds of thousands of distinct CDR3 sequences, with about 33% appearing a single time and 15% to 20% taken by the ten largest. This chain joins TRBV7-6 and TRBJ1-3; 7 bases map to TRBD1. This material consisted of cultured PBMCs, taken from culture after CMV antigen stimulation. This clonotype was sampled from a human donor in good health (CMV status not recorded). Some clones in this sample may be carry-over from other donors' samples. The CDR3 DNA sequence: TGTGCCAGCAGCTTAGGGGCAGACAGGGTCGGAAACACCATATATTTT. Protein product: CASSLGADRVGNTIYF.